This passage covers 2 T cell receptor beta chains from one sample sequenced in a study of immune evolution from preneoplasia to lung adenocarcinoma. Clones were read by immunoSEQ multiplex PCR, and TCRdb kept only the in-frame ones, dropping some. Of under 45,000 clones listed, approximately 79% are singletons. Source material: FFPE invasive lung adenocarcinoma tissue. These receptors were collected from a person between 60 and 70 years old with lung adenocarcinoma.

V gene TRBV18 combines with J gene TRBJ1-2, with D tentatively TRBD1 (6 bases). Germline V gene lookup returns CDR1 KGHSH and CDR2 LQKENI. V lost 3 bases and J lost 0, with 11 bases in between. The CDR3 sequence is 15 residues long. The CDR3: CASSPGQTTNYGYTF. The DNA of the CDR3 is TGTGCCAGCTCACCCGGACAGACTACTAACTATGGCTACACCTTC.

The rearrangement uses TRBV11-2 and TRBJ2-7; D is possibly TRBD2 (7 bases). From germline, CDR1 is SGHAT and CDR2 FQNNGV. The CDR3 spans 17 residues. V was clipped by 0 bases and J by 7 bases, with 22 bases between them. CDR3 sequence: CASSLEGLIGRGMEQYF. The CDR3, as DNA: TGTGCCAGCAGCTTAGAGGGCCTGATTGGGAGGGGGATGGAGCAGTACTTC.